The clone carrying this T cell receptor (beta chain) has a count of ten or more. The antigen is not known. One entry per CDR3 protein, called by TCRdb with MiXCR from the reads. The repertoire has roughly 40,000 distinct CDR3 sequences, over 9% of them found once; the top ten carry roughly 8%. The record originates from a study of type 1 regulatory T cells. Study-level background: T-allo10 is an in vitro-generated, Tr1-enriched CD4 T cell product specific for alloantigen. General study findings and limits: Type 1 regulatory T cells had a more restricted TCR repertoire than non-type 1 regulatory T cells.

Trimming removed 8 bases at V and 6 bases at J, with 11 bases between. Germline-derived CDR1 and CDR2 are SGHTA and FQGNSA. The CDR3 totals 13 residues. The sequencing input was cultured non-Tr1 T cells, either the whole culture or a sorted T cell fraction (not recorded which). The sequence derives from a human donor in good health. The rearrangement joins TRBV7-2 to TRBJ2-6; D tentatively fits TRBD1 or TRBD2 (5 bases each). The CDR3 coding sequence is TGTGCCAGCGACCGGGGCATGGCCAACGTCCTGACTTTC. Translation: CASDRGMANVLTF.